The 15 T cell receptor beta chains reported below all come from one sample, sequenced in a study of T cells after somatic rescue of genetic block. TCRdb's copy holds only in-frame clones and misses some; the assay was immunoSEQ multiplex PCR. Of 85,000 to 90,000 clones in the sample, more than 80% were seen once. The sequenced sample consisted of peripheral blood mononuclear cells (PBMCs). These receptors all come from a woman aged 18-29 years.

V usage is TRBV28 and J usage is TRBJ2-2; D uncertain. The germline V gene has CDR1 MDHEN and CDR2 SYDVKM. The CDR3 loop spans 14 amino acids. Trimming removed 2 bases from V and 2 bases from J, with 6 bases in between. The CDR3 spells CASSLGQNTGELFF. In DNA form, the CDR3 reads TGTGCCAGCAGTTTAGGGCAAAACACCGGGGAGCTGTTTTTT.

The chain couples TRBV19 to TRBJ1-5; no reliable D call. V was clipped by 3 bases and J by 5 bases, with 8 bases between them. The CDR3 loop spans 13 amino acids. The V gene's germline CDR1 is LNHDA and CDR2 SQIVND (reference sequence). The CDR3 nucleotides read TGTGCCAGTAGTATTACCCGTGATCAGCCCCAGCATTTT. As protein: CASSITRDQPQHF.

The chain recombines TRBV28 with TRBJ1-3; 10 bases map to TRBD1. CDR1 is MDHEN, CDR2 SYDVKM, per germline. The V and J ends lost 7 bases and 2 bases, in that order; junction bases with no gene match: 5. The CDR3 has 15 residues. CDR3 sequence reads: CASKRTGGTGNTIYF. For the CDR3, the DNA is TGTGCCAGCAAGCGGACAGGGGGTACTGGAAACACCATATATTTT.

This chain connects TRBV6-1 to TRBJ1-1, with D unresolved. This CDR3 is 14 amino acids long. Trimming shortened V by 8 bases and J by 1 base, and 14 bases separated the two germline ends. CDR1 and CDR2 from the germline V gene are MNHNS and SASEGT. CDR3 residues: CASGVQTGNTEAFF. Written as DNA, the CDR3 is TGTGCCAGCGGAGTACAGACTGGGAACACTGAAGCTTTCTTT.

The chain uses TRBV5-1 and TRBJ2-5; D is perhaps TRBD2 (7 bases). With 0 bases removed from V and 5 bases from J, the gap between germline ends came to 17 bases. CDR1 and CDR2 (germline): SGHRS, YFSETQ. There are 16 residues in the CDR3. This CDR3 is CASSLETGGLRETQYF. The DNA for the CDR3 is TGCGCCAGCAGCTTGGAAACGGGGGGCCTGAGGGAGACCCAGTACTTC.

Written as DNA, the CDR3 is TGCGCCAGCAGCTTGGGCGGGACTAGCGGGTACAATGAGCAGTTCTTC. Protein product: CASSLGGTSGYNEQFF. The rearrangement joins TRBV5-1 to TRBJ2-1; 12 positions match TRBD2. Germline-derived CDR1 and CDR2 are SGHRS and YFSETQ. The ends lost 0 bases at V and 4 bases at J; junction bases unmatched: 2. The CDR3 length is 16 residues.

The chain has TRBV5-6 and TRBJ2-7, with D possibly matching TRBD1 (6 bases). The CDR3 runs to 14 residues. V lost 0 bases and J 3 bases, leaving 10 bases between the germline ends. The V gene's germline CDR1 is SGHDT and CDR2 YYEEEE. The CDR3 is CASSLGGRYYEQYF. CDR3 nucleotides: TGTGCCAGCAGCTTGGGGGGGCGGTACTACGAGCAGTACTTC.

The chain combines TRBV30 with TRBJ2-3; no clear D gene. Per the germline V gene, CDR1 is GTSNPN and CDR2 is SVGIG (reference sequence). The CDR3 runs 13 residues. V was trimmed by 2 bases and J by 5 bases, leaving 11 bases between them. The chain's CDR3 is CAWSRVAVDTQYF. CDR3 DNA: TGTGCCTGGAGTAGGGTAGCTGTAGATACGCAGTATTTT.

The chain combines TRBV7-3 with TRBJ1-2, with D maybe TRBD1 (5 bases). The CDR3 is 13 amino acids. V was clipped by 0 bases and J by 5 bases, with 7 bases between them. Germline V gene data show CDR1 as SGHTA and CDR2 as FQGTGA. As DNA, the CDR3 is TGTGCCAGCAGCTTAACAGGGGCGTATGGCTACACCTTC. Translated, it gives CASSLTGAYGYTF.

The chain is built from TRBV9 and TRBJ1-2; possible D gene TRBD1, 6 bases. CDR1 and CDR2 (germline): SGDLS, YYNGEE. CDR3 length: 18 amino acids. V shed 1 base and J shed 0 bases, with 19 bases lying between them. DNA of the CDR3: TGTGCCAGCAGCGTATACAGCGGGGGCTCAGGAACTAACTATGGCTACACCTTC. Protein: CASSVYSGGSGTNYGYTF.

V gene TRBV5-4 combines with J gene TRBJ2-7; D call uncertain. Germline loops: CDR1 SGHNT, CDR2 YYREEE (reference sequence). The CDR3 runs to 16 residues. Trimming pared 4 bases from V and 3 bases from J, leaving 20 bases between. The CDR3 DNA reads TGTGCCAGCAGCAACCGACCGGGCCGCGGCGGCTACGAGCAGTACTTC. Encoded protein: CASSNRPGRGGYEQYF.

The chain links TRBV27 to TRBJ1-1; the D is unclear. Germline-derived CDR1 and CDR2 are MNHEY and SMNVEV (reference sequence). V gave up 2 bases and J gave up 5 bases, with 12 bases separating them. This CDR3 is 14 amino acids long. CDR3 in amino acids: CASSLGVGLTEAFF. CDR3 sequence (DNA): TGTGCCAGCAGTTTAGGCGTCGGCTTGACTGAAGCTTTCTTT.

This chain links TRBV2 with TRBJ1-1; no firm D call. Germline V gene sequence: CDR1 SNHLY, CDR2 FYNNEI. V lost 3 bases and J lost 2, with 7 bases in between. This CDR3 has 13 residues. The CDR3 DNA follows: TGTGCCAGCAGTGACGAGTCCAACACTGAAGCTTTCTTT. This sequence encodes CASSDESNTEAFF.

The chain combines TRBV7-2 with TRBJ2-1, with D tentatively TRBD1 (6 bases). The CDR3 has 15 residues. Trimming left V 6 bases short and J 2 bases short, with 14 bases between. CDR1 and CDR2 (germline): SGHTA, FQGNSA. The CDR3 coding sequence is TGTGCCAGCAGTCTCGGACAGCTCACCTACAATGAGCAGTTCTTC. It specifies CASSLGQLTYNEQFF.

The V gene is TRBV2, the J gene TRBJ2-5, with D tentatively TRBD1 or TRBD2 (5 bases each). Germline V gene sequence: CDR1 SNHLY, CDR2 FYNNEI. With 3 bases removed from V and 1 base from J, the gap between germline ends came to 21 bases. The CDR3 covers 18 residues. The CDR3 loop is CASSDRDPNFRVQETQYF. Here the CDR3 DNA reads TGTGCCAGCAGTGACCGGGACCCCAATTTTCGGGTCCAAGAGACCCAGTACTTC.